This is a list of T cell receptor beta chains from one sample in a study of T cell responses to AZD1222 COVID-19 vaccine. Only in-frame clones appear in the TCRdb table, and some are missing; sequencing was by immunoSEQ multiplex PCR. The data contain around 150,000 clones, approximately 92% of them singletons. Sequenced here: peripheral blood, sampled 28 days after the second AZD1222 dose. Receptors were obtained from an adult who received the AZD1222 COVID-19 vaccine. CDR3s include the opening cysteine and the closing phenylalanine or tryptophan. The D gene is left open where the match is weak. Size values are once, few and many counts, or a class for expanded clones, and some rows have none.

v_gene: TRBV6-5; d_gene: -; j_gene: TRBJ1-4; abundance: -; CDR3aa: CASKWGQLNEKLFF; CDR3nt: TGTGCCAGCAAGTGGGGGCAGCTCAATGAAAAACTGTTTTTT
v_gene: TRBV12-3/TRBV12-4; d_gene: -; j_gene: TRBJ1-1; abundance: -; CDR3aa: CASSLFRNTEAFF; CDR3nt: TGTGCCAGCAGTTTGTTCCGGAACACTGAAGCTTTCTTT
v_gene: TRBV3-1/TRBV3-2; d_gene: -; j_gene: TRBJ1-1; abundance: -; CDR3aa: CASSQDPVTDNTEAFF; CDR3nt: TGTGCCAGCAGCCAAGATCCTGTGACCGATAACACTGAAGCTTTCTTT
v_gene: TRBV30; d_gene: -; j_gene: TRBJ1-3; abundance: -; CDR3aa: CAWSVASTEGNTIYF; CDR3nt: TGTGCCTGGAGTGTAGCGAGCACCGAAGGAAACACCATATATTTT
v_gene: TRBV12-3/TRBV12-4; d_gene: -; j_gene: TRBJ1-5; abundance: -; CDR3aa: CASSWGGNQPQHF; CDR3nt: TGTGCCAGCAGTTGGGGGGGCAATCAGCCCCAGCATTTT
v_gene: TRBV15; d_gene: -; j_gene: TRBJ1-1; abundance: -; CDR3aa: CAAPPPRRDRTPEMNTEAFF; CDR3nt: TGTGCCGCCCCGCCACCGCGAAGGGACCGGACGCCAGAAATGAACACTGAAGCTTTCTTT
v_gene: TRBV15; d_gene: -; j_gene: TRBJ2-1; abundance: -; CDR3aa: CATSRDLEGSSYNEQFF; CDR3nt: TGTGCCACCAGCAGAGATCTCGAGGGGAGCTCCTACAATGAGCAGTTCTTC
v_gene: TRBV13; d_gene: -; j_gene: TRBJ1-1; abundance: once; CDR3aa: CASSSGKSNTEAFF; CDR3nt: TGTGCCAGCTCCAGCGGCAAGTCGAACACTGAAGCTTTCTTT
v_gene: TRBV12-3/TRBV12-4; d_gene: -; j_gene: TRBJ1-1; abundance: -; CDR3aa: CASRYYTEAFF; CDR3nt: TGTGCCAGCAGGTACTACACTGAAGCTTTCTTT
v_gene: TRBV4-1; d_gene: -; j_gene: TRBJ1-1; abundance: -; CDR3aa: CASSQEKRGGRTEAFF; CDR3nt: TGCGCCAGCAGCCAAGAAAAACGGGGGGGACGCACTGAAGCTTTCTTT
v_gene: TRBV4-2; d_gene: -; j_gene: TRBJ1-4; abundance: -; CDR3aa: CASSQVTAANEKLFF; CDR3nt: TGTGCCAGCAGCCAAGTTACAGCTGCTAATGAAAAACTGTTTTTT
v_gene: TRBV11-3; d_gene: -; j_gene: TRBJ2-7; abundance: few; CDR3aa: CASSHDSVANEQYF; CDR3nt: TGTGCCAGCAGCCACGACAGTGTGGCCAACGAGCAGTACTTC
v_gene: TRBV5-6; d_gene: -; j_gene: TRBJ1-3; abundance: -; CDR3aa: CASSLTVSYSGNTIYF; CDR3nt: TGTGCCAGCAGCTTGACAGTTAGTTACTCTGGAAACACCATATATTTT
v_gene: TRBV5-1; d_gene: -; j_gene: TRBJ2-5; abundance: -; CDR3aa: CASSLARASQETQYF; CDR3nt: TGCGCCAGCAGCTTGGCCCGGGCCTCCCAAGAGACCCAGTACTTC
v_gene: TRBV6-5; d_gene: -; j_gene: TRBJ1-5; abundance: few; CDR3aa: CASGDGPRQPQHF; CDR3nt: TGTGCCAGCGGGGACGGTCCGCGACAGCCCCAGCATTTT
v_gene: TRBV5-4; d_gene: -; j_gene: TRBJ1-6; abundance: -; CDR3aa: CASSTMTGATYNSPLHF; CDR3nt: TGTGCCAGCAGCACTATGACAGGTGCGACCTATAATTCACCCCTCCACTTT
v_gene: TRBV9; d_gene: TRBD2; j_gene: TRBJ2-5; abundance: few; CDR3aa: CASSASGGYQETQYF; CDR3nt: TGTGCCAGCAGCGCTAGCGGGGGGTACCAAGAGACCCAGTACTTC
v_gene: TRBV30; d_gene: -; j_gene: TRBJ1-2; abundance: -; CDR3aa: CARRGGDRGFYGGYTF; CDR3nt: TGTGCCCGGAGAGGGGGGGACCGAGGATTTTATGGAGGCTACACCTTC
v_gene: TRBV7-9; d_gene: -; j_gene: TRBJ1-1; abundance: once; CDR3aa: CASSVGGTEAFF; CDR3nt: TGTGCCAGCTCAGTCGGGGGCACTGAAGCTTTCTTT
v_gene: TRBV18; d_gene: -; j_gene: TRBJ1-1; abundance: -; CDR3aa: CASSAEAAGTEAFF; CDR3nt: TGTGCCAGCTCAGCAGAAGCAGCCGGGACTGAAGCTTTCTTT
v_gene: TRBV30; d_gene: -; j_gene: TRBJ1-2; abundance: -; CDR3aa: CAWSVVVGQGNYGYTF; CDR3nt: TGTGCCTGGAGTGTAGTCGTGGGCCAGGGAAACTATGGCTACACCTTC
v_gene: TRBV7-9; d_gene: -; j_gene: TRBJ2-3; abundance: -; CDR3aa: CASIQPAGGTQYF; CDR3nt: TGTGCCAGCATCCAACCCGCCGGTGGTACGCAGTATTTT
v_gene: TRBV7-9; d_gene: -; j_gene: TRBJ1-2; abundance: once; CDR3aa: CASSRDSYGYTF; CDR3nt: TGTGCCAGCAGCCGAGATTCCTATGGCTACACCTTC
v_gene: TRBV30; d_gene: -; j_gene: TRBJ2-3; abundance: -; CDR3aa: CAWSLDTQYF; CDR3nt: TGTGCCTGGAGTTTGGATACGCAGTATTTT
v_gene: TRBV7-9; d_gene: -; j_gene: TRBJ1-6; abundance: once; CDR3aa: CASSSLRTYNSPLHF; CDR3nt: TGTGCCAGCAGCTCACTAAGGACCTATAATTCACCCCTCCACTTT
v_gene: TRBV6-5; d_gene: -; j_gene: TRBJ1-2; abundance: -; CDR3aa: CASSPGRNYGYTF; CDR3nt: TGTGCCAGCAGTCCAGGGAGAAACTATGGCTACACCTTC
v_gene: TRBV6-5; d_gene: -; j_gene: TRBJ1-3; abundance: -; CDR3aa: CASSLGGTSGNTIYF; CDR3nt: TGTGCCAGCAGTTTGGGGGGGACCTCTGGAAACACCATATATTTT